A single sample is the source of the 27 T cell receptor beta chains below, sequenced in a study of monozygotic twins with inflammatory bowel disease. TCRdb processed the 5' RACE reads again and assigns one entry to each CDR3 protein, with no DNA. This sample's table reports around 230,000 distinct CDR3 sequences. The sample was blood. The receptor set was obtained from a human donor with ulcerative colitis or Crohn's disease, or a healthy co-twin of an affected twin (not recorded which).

CDR3 residues: CASSLVSGVQPQHF. This chain links TRBV12-3 or TRBV12-4 with TRBJ1-5; the TRBD1 assignment by TCRdb is unverifiable without DNA. This CDR3 is built from 14 residues.

This CDR3 reads CASSLERTNEKLFF. This chain links TRBV7-9 with TRBJ1-4. Germline loops: CDR1 SEHNR, CDR2 FQNEAQ (reference sequence). The CDR3 runs to 14 residues.

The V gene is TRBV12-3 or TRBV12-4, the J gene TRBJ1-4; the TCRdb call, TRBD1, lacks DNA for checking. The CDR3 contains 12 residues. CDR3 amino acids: CASSPGTDKLFF.

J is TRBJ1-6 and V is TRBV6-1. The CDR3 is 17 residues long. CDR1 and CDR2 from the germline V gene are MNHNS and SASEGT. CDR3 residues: CASSEGSPSSYNSPLHF.

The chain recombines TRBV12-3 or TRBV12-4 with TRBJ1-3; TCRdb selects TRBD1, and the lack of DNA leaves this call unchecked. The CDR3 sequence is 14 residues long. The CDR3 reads CASGATRSGNTIYF.

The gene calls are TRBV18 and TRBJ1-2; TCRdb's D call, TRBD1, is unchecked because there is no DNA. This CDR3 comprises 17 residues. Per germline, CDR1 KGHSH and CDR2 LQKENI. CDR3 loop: CASSPASNVRGHYGYTF.

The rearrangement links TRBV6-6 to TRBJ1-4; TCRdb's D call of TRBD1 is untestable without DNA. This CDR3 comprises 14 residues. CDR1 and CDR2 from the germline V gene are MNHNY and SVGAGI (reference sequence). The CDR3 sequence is CASRPTGGEEKLFF.

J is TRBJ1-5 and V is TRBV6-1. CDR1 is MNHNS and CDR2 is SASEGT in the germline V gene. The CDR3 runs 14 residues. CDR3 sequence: CASSEGPHNQPQHF.

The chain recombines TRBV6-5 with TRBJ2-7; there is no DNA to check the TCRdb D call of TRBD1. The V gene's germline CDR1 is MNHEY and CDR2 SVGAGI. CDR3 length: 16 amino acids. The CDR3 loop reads CASSYLAGGASYEQYF.

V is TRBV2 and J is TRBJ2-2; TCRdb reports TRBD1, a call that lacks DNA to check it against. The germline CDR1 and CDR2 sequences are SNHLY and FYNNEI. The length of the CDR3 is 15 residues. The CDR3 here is CASRGQGINTGELFF. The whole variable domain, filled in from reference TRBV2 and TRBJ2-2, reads EPEVTQTPSHQVTQMGQEVILRCVPISNHLYFYWYRQILGQKVEFLVSFYNNEISEKSEIFDDQFSVERPDGSNFTLKIRSTKLEDSAMYFCASRGQGINTGELFFGEGSRLTVL.

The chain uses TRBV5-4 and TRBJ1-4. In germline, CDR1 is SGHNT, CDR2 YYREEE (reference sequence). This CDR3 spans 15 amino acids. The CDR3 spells CASSLSGSRNEKLFF.

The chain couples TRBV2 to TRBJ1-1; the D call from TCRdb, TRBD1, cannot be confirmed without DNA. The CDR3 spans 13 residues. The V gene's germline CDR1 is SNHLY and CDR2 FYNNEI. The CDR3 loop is CASKQGANTEAFF.

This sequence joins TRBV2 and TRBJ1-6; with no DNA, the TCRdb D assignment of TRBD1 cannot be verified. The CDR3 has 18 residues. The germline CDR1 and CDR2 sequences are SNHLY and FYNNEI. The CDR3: CASSASRTPGSYNSPLHF.

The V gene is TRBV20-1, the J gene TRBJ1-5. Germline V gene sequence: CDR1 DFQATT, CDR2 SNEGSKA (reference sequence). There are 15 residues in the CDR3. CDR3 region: CSASNGLQGNQPQHF.

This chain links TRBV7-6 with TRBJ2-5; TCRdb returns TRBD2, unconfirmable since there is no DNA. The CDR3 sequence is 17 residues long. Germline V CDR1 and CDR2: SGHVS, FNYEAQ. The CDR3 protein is CASSPNPGLAGSETQYF. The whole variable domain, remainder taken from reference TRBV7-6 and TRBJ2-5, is GAGVSQSPRYKVTKRGQDVALRCDPISGHVSLYWYRQALGQGPEFLTYFNYEAQQDKSGLPNDRFSAERPEGSISTLTIQRTEQRDSAMYRCASSPNPGLAGSETQYFGPGTRLLVL.

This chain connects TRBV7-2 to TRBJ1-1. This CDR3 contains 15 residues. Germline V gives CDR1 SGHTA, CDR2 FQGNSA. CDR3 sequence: CASSLDGPGGTEAFF.

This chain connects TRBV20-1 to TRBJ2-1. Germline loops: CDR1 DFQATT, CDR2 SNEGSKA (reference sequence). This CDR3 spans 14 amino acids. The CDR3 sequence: CSAFTFREGTEQFF.

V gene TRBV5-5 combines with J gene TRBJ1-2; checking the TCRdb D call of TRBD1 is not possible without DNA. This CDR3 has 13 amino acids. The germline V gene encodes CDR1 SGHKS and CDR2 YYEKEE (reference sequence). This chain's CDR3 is CASRRTVNYGYTF.

Here the CDR3 reads CASSDGRANTGELFF. The chain recombines TRBV6-1 with TRBJ2-2. This CDR3 contains 15 residues. In germline, CDR1 is MNHNS, CDR2 SASEGT.

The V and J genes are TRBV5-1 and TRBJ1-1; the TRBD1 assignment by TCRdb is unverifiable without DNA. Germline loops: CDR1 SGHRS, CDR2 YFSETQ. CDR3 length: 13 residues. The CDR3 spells CASSSNRASEAFF.

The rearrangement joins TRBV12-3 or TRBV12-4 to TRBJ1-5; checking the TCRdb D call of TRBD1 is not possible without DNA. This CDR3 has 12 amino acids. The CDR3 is CASNQGHEPQHF.

The CDR3 loop is CASSWGWDRDSYEQYF. The J gene is TRBJ2-7, the V gene TRBV5-1; the D call from TCRdb, TRBD1, cannot be confirmed without DNA. The CDR3 spans 16 residues. Germline assignment: CDR1 SGHRS and CDR2 YFSETQ.

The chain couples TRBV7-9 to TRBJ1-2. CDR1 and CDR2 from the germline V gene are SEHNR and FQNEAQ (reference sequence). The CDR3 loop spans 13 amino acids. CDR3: CASSLPTTYGYTF.

This CDR3 reads CASSLVQGVSYEQYF. The chain is built from TRBV27 and TRBJ2-7; the D call of TRBD1 rests on TCRdb alone, since no DNA is present to check it. This CDR3 spans 15 amino acids. Germline V gene lookup returns CDR1 MNHEY and CDR2 SMNVEV (reference sequence).

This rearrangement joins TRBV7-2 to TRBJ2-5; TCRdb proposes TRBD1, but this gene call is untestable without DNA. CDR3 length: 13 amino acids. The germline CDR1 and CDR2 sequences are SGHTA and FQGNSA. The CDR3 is CASSPIGGETQYF.

The CDR3 reads CASSELGRGEDQPQHF. V usage is TRBV25-1 and J usage is TRBJ1-5; absent DNA, TCRdb's TRBD1 call cannot be checked. Germline V CDR1 and CDR2: MGHDK, SYGVNS. This CDR3 is 16 amino acids long.

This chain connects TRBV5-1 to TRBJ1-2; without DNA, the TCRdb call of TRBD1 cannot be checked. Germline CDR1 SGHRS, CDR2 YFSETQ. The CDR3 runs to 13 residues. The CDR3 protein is CASSFGGDYGYTF.